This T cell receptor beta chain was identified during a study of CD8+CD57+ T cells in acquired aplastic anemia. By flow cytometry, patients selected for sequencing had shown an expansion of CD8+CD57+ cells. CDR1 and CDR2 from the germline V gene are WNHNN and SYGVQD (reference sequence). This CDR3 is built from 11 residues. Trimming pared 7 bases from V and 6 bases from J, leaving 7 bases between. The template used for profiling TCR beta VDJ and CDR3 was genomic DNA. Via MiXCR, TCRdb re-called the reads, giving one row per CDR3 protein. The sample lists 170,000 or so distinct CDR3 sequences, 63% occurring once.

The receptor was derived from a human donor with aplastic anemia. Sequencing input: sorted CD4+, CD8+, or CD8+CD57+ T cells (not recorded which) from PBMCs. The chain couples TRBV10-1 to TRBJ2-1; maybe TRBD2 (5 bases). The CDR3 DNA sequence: TGCGCCAGCATGCTAGCCAATGAGCAGTTCTTC. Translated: CASMLANEQFF.